In its sample, the clone carrying this TCR beta chain was seen many times. Template switching created a universal primer site, and the cDNA included unique molecular identifiers. Using its own MiXCR run on the 5' RACE reads, TCRdb lists one record per CDR3 protein. Of 200,000 to 250,000 distinct CDR3 sequences listed, 5.5% to 7.5% are singletons. This entry comes from a study of identical twins. These sequences were also reported in another study, on T cells expressing NK-cell markers.

Sequencing was carried out using CD8+ T cells sorted from blood. This TCR was recovered from a woman under 30 in good health.

DNA of the CDR3: TGCAGCGTACCCACCCGAGGGACTAGCGGGAGCTACGAGCAGTACTTC. Its protein product is CSVPTRGTSGSYEQYF. The chain joins TRBV29-1 to TRBJ2-7; TRBD2 matches at 14 bases. The CDR3 totals 16 residues. With 6 bases clipped from V and 3 bases from J, the junction kept 10 bases outside the gene matches. CDR1 SQVTM and CDR2 ANQGSEA come from the germline V gene.